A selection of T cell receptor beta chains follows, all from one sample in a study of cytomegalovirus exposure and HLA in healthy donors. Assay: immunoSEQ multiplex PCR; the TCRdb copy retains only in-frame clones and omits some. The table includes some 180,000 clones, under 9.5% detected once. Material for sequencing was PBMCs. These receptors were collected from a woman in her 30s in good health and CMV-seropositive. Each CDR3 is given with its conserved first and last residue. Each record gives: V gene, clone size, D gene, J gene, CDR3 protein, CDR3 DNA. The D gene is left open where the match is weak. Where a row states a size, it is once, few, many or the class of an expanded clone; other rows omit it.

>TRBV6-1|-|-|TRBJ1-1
CASSEAPDTEAFF
TGTGCCAGCAGTGAAGCACCGGACACTGAAGCTTTCTTT
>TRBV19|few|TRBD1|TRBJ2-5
CASSAYRGKETQYF
TGTGCCAGTAGTGCATACAGGGGGAAAGAGACCCAGTACTTC
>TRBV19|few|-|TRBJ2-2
CASSIQGLCTGELFF
TGTGCCAGTAGTATTCAGGGTTTGTGCACCGGGGAGCTGTTTTTT
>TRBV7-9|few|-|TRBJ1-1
CASRPKNTEAFF
TGTGCCAGCAGACCTAAGAACACTGAAGCTTTCTTT
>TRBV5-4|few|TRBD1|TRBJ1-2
CASSSKTQGAGYTF
TGTGCCAGCAGCTCTAAAACACAGGGGGCTGGCTACACCTTC
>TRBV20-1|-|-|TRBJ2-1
CSANVEEQFF
TGCAGTGCTAACGTGGAGGAGCAGTTCTTC
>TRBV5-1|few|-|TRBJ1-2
CASSVTTGLNYGYTF
TGCGCCAGCAGCGTCACGACAGGCTTAAACTATGGCTACACCTTC
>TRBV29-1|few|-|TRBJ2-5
CSVSGPAGETQYF
TGCAGCGTGTCCGGGCCGGCGGGAGAGACCCAGTACTTC
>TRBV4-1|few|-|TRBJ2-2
CASSQRSGANTGELFF
TGCGCCAGCAGCCAAAGAAGCGGTGCGAACACCGGGGAGCTGTTTTTT
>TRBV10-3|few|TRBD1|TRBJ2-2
CAISGQGETGELFF
TGTGCCATCAGTGGACAGGGGGAGACCGGGGAGCTGTTTTTT
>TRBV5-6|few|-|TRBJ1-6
CASSSLTRQSSYNSPLHF
TGTGCCAGCAGCTCCCTTACCCGACAGAGCTCCTATAATTCACCCCTCCACTTT
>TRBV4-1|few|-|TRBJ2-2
CASSPRGRKNTGELFF
TGCGCCAGCAGCCCGAGAGGGCGGAAGAACACCGGGGAGCTGTTTTTT
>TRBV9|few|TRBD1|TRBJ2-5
CASTTGTGGTGETQYF
TGTGCCAGCACCACCGGGACAGGGGGCACGGGAGAGACCCAGTACTTC
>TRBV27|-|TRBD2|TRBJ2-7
CASSPRAGAPYEQYF
TGTGCCAGCAGTCCCCGAGCGGGAGCTCCCTACGAGCAGTACTTC
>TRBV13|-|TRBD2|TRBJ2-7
CASSVSTSGSSYEQYF
TGTGCCAGCAGCGTTTCGACTAGCGGGAGCTCCTACGAGCAGTACTTC
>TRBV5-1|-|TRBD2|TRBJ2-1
CASKVGQPGGLAGGPGNEQFF
TGCGCCAGCAAGGTGGGACAGCCTGGGGGACTAGCGGGAGGGCCGGGGAATGAGCAGTTCTTC
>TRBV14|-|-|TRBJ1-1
CASSPWEGTRNEAFF
TGTGCCAGCAGCCCCTGGGAGGGGACCCGAAATGAAGCTTTCTTT
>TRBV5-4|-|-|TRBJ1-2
CASSFAQVYGYTF
TGTGCCAGCAGCTTTGCGCAAGTATATGGCTACACCTTC
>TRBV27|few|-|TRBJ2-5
CASSFYLVQGRQETQYF
TGTGCCAGCAGTTTCTACTTAGTCCAGGGGCGGCAAGAGACCCAGTACTTC
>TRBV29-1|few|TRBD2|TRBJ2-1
CSVARVAGGGYNEQFF
TGCAGCGTCGCAAGGGTAGCGGGAGGAGGTTACAATGAGCAGTTCTTC
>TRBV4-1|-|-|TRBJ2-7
CASSQEWWSSYEQYF
TGCGCCAGCAGCCAAGAATGGTGGAGCTCCTACGAGCAGTACTTC
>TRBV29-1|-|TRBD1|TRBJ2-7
CSVQGESYEQYF
TGCAGCGTCCAGGGGGAATCCTACGAGCAGTACTTC
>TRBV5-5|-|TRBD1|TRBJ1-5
CASSRTGMEDSNQPQHF
TGTGCCAGCAGCCGGACAGGGATGGAGGATAGCAATCAGCCCCAGCATTTT
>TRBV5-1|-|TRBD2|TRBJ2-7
CASSPSGLAHEQYF
TGCGCCAGCAGCCCCTCCGGACTAGCACACGAGCAGTACTTC